The sequence of this T cell receptor beta chain was determined in a study of cytomegalovirus exposure and HLA in healthy donors (dated by TCRdb to between 2016 and 2019). Broadly, across the study: A later analysis indicated that the 130 or so validation repertoires were generated on the platform also employed for the approximately 690 repertoires of the first cohort. The study was designed to test whether signatures of past pathogen exposure could be identified by cataloging public T cell receptors. Besides the first cohort of hundreds of subjects, a separate validation cohort made up of over a hundred different subjects was used. High-throughput TCR immunosequencing, statistical association of individual TCRs with disease status, and machine learning were combined to predict cytomegalovirus infection status. Study-wide findings and limitations: Of the cluster scores, 90% to 95% were above 0 in a later analysis, which found that TCRs clustered in the first cohort also tended to co-occur in the 95 to 150 validation repertoires. In both the original and validation cohorts, the classifier was reported to diagnose cytomegalovirus status with high specificity and sensitivity. Across donors, most TCR sequences were observed very rarely, whereas some public TCRs were present in many individuals. According to the authors, the approach could potentially be generalized to other disease states and immunological phenotypes. A few of the identified cytomegalovirus-associated TCR beta chains were confirmed in vitro to be specific for cytomegalovirus antigens. A later analysis lacked HLA typing for the validation cohort, so it scored co-occurrence in that cohort across all 110 or so repertoires. In the study, some 160 TCR beta chains were listed as associated with cytomegalovirus.

Separate from the approximately 700-subject first cohort, the validation cohort of 90 to 150 subjects was the group to which the donors belonged. The library was obtained by the immunoSEQ multiplex PCR assay. Per the original workflow: To diagnose cytomegalovirus status from the catalog of TCR beta chain sequences, a statistical classification framework was built. TCRdb stores this immuneACCESS table with in-frame sequences only. Part of the clones is absent; in the studies checked, under half of the shortfall reflects unresolved V genes, and no reason is known for the rest. The V and J calls and clone size come from that table; D and trimming were worked out from the DNA. Across this sample there are 100,000 to 150,000 clones, with about 84% seen only once. The ten biggest clones cover approximately 4.9% of the sample. As concerns this clone: Its antigen remains undetermined. No base qualities exist here, and no much larger clone lies one base off it.

Cut back by 0 bases and 3 bases, the V and J ends lie 17 bases apart. From its cysteine to its phenylalanine, the CDR3 spans 18 amino acids. The retained sequence is limited to the CDR3, 54 bases, with the frame set at the first base. The germline V gene specifies ENHRY as CDR1 and SYGVKD as CDR2. The sequence derives from a man between 18 and 29 years old in good health and CMV-seronegative. The specimen sequenced was PBMCs. The chain links TRBV10-3 with TRBJ1-4, and the D gene may be TRBD1, 6 bases matching. The encoded CDR3 is CAISESIGKQGPNEKLFF. The base sequence is TGTGCCATCAGTGAGTCGATAGGAAAACAGGGCCCTAATGAAAAACTGTTTTTT.